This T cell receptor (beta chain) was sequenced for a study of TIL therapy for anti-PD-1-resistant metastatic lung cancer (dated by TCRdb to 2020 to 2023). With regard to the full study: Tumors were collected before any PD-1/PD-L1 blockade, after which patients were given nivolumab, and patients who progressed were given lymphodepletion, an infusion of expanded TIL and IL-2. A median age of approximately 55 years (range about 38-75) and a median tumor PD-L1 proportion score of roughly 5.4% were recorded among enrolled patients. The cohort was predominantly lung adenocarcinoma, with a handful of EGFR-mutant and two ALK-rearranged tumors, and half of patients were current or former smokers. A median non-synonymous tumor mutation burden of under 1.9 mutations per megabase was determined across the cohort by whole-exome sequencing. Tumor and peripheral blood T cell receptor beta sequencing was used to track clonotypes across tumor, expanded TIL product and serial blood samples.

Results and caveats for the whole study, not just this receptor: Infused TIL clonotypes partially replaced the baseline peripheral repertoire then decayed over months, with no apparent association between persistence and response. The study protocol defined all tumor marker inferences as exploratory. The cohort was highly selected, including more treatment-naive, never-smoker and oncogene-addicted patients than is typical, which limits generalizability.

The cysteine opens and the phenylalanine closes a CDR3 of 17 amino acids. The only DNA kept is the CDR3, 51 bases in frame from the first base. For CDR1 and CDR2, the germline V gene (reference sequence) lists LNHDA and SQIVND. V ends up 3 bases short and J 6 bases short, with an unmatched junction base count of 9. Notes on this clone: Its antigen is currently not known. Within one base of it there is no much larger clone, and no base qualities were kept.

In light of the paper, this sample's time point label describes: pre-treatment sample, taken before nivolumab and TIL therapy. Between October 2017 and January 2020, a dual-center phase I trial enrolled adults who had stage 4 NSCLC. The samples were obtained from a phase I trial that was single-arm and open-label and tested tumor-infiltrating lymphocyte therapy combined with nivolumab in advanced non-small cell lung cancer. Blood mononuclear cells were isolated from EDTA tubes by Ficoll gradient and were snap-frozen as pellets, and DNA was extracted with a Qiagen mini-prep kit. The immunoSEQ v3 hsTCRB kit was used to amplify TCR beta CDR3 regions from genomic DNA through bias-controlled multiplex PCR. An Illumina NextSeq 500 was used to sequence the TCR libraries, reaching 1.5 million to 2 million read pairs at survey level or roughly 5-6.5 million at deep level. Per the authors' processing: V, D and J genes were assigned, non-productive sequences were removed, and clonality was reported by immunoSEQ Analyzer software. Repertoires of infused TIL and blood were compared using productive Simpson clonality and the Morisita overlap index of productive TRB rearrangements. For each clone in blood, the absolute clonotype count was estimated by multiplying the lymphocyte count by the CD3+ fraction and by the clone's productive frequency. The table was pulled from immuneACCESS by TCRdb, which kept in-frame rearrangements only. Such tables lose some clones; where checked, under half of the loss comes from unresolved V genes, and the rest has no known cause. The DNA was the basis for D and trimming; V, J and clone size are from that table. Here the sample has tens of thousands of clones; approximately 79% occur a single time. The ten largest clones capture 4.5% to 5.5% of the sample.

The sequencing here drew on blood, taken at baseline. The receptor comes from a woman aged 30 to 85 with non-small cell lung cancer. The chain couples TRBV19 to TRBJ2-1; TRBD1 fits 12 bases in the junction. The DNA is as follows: TGTGCCAGTAGTATGAGTATGGGACAGGGGGCGGTCAATGAGCAGTTCTTC. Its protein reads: CASSMSMGQGAVNEQFF.